These T cell receptor beta chains were read from a single sample in a study of T-cell memory formation after mild COVID-19. TCRdb independently ran MiXCR on the 5' RACE reads; one entry per CDR3 protein. This sample yields around 340,000 distinct CDR3 sequences, of which over 20% are seen a single time; around 12% belongs to the top ten. Sequencing was done on a sample of PBMCs or a T cell subset sorted from them (not recorded which). These receptors came from an adult woman who had mild COVID-19 (a few samples of this study predate the infection). Cell type and time point are not known. Both conserved end residues are part of each CDR3. A D gene is named only where the DNA matches it firmly. Rows may omit the clone size; those that give it use once, few, many or a size class.

many TRBJ2-2 TRBV12-5 NA TGTGCTAGTGGTTTGGGACCCATGAACACCGGGGAGCTGTTTTTT CASGLGPMNTGELFF
NA TRBJ2-7 TRBV5-1 TRBD2 TGCGCCAGCAGCGCGACTAGCGGAGACTACGAGCAGTACTTC CASSATSGDYEQYF
NA TRBJ2-7 TRBV30 NA TGTGCCTGTACCGCCTTATCCTACGAGCAGTACTTC CACTALSYEQYF
NA TRBJ2-1 TRBV7-9 NA TGTGCCAGCAACGTAGACACCTCCTACAATGAGCAGTTCTTC CASNVDTSYNEQFF
few TRBJ2-2 TRBV7-9 NA TGTGCCAGCAGCTTGACCCCCGGTGCAGGGGAGCTGTTTTTT CASSLTPGAGELFF
NA TRBJ2-1 TRBV30 TRBD2 TGTGCCTGGAGTCCGGGACTAGCGGGGGGTGAGCAGTTCTTC CAWSPGLAGGEQFF
NA TRBJ2-3 TRBV7-2 TRBD2 TGTGCCAGCAGCTTAATTAGCGGGGGGGCAGCAGATACGCAGTATTTT CASSLISGGAADTQYF
few TRBJ2-3 TRBV30 TRBD1 TGTGCCTGGTCACCGGGACAGCAAACAGATACGCAGTATTTT CAWSPGQQTDTQYF
NA TRBJ2-3 TRBV7-6 NA TGTGCCTGTACGAGGGCGCGCACAGATACGCAGTATTTT CACTRARTDTQYF
NA TRBJ1-5 TRBV6-5 TRBD1 TGTGCCAGCAGCCAAGGACAGGGATGGAATCAGCCCCAGCATTTT CASSQGQGWNQPQHF